Following are 27 T cell receptor beta chains from one sample sequenced in a study of response to subunit inactivated influenza vaccine. Via MiXCR, TCRdb re-called the RT-PCR reads, giving one row per CDR3 protein. The sample holds 400,000 to 650,000 distinct CDR3 sequences, roughly 7.9% seen once. Material: PBMCs from blood, obtained around 25 months after vaccination. These receptors were obtained from a man aged 50 to 75 who received an inactivated influenza vaccine.

This clonotype turned up a few times. The chain is built from TRBV20-1 and TRBJ1-1; no definite D call. This CDR3 has 14 residues. Germline V CDR1 and CDR2: DFQATT, SNEGSKA (reference sequence). The germline V and J ends were trimmed by 0 bases and 4 bases, with 12 bases remaining between them. The CDR3 DNA reads TGCAGTGCTAGAGATAGGGTAGGACTCACTGAAGCTTTCTTT. Encoded protein: CSARDRVGLTEAFF.

The chain uses TRBV20-1 and TRBJ2-4; D possibly corresponds to TRBD2 (6 bases). From germline, CDR1 is DFQATT and CDR2 SNEGSKA (reference sequence). The CDR3 is made up of 17 amino acids. V lost 3 bases to trimming and J lost 0 bases, with 18 bases between them. The chain's CDR3 is CSASGGPINLAKNIQYF. CDR3 coding DNA: TGCAGTGCTAGCGGGGGACCGATAAATTTAGCCAAAAACATTCAGTACTTC.

Worth noting for this clonotype: One end of the junction fails to match germline, which may point to a read error. The chain's CDR3 is CASSQDWQGGFDNEQSF. In nucleotides, the CDR3 is TGTGCCAGCAGCCAAGATTGGCAGGGGGGGTTTGACAATGAGCAGTCCTTC. This sequence joins TRBV4-2 and TRBJ2-1; D possibly uses TRBD1 or TRBD2 (7 bases each). Per the germline V gene, CDR1 is LGHNA and CDR2 is YNFKEQ. CDR3 length equals 17 residues.

This sequence joins TRBV7-2 and TRBJ2-2, with 9 bases that match TRBD1. Unmatched junction bases numbered 5, after V lost 1 base and J lost 5 bases. This CDR3 has 16 residues. The germline CDR1 and CDR2 sequences are SGHTA and FQGNSA. CDR3 sequence: CASSLDLGTGTGELFF. The CDR3 DNA reads TGTGCCAGCAGCTTAGATTTAGGGACAGGGACCGGGGAGCTGTTTTTT.

The sample holds many counts of this clonotype. The chain combines TRBV12-3 or TRBV12-4 with TRBJ2-5; D call uncertain. Trimming cost V 7 bases and J 4 bases, with 13 bases left between them. The CDR3 spans 13 residues. This CDR3 is CASTLGVSETQYF. CDR3 bases: TGTGCCAGCACCCTCGGAGTTTCAGAGACCCAGTACTTC.

This clonotype was seen a handful of times. V gene TRBV28 combines with J gene TRBJ2-3, with 7 nucleotides matching TRBD2. The CDR3 is 15 amino acids. J lost 5 bases, V lost 6 bases, and 11 bases had no gene match. Germline values: CDR1 MDHEN, CDR2 SYDVKM. The CDR3 reads CASRTGSGKIDTQYF. CDR3 DNA sequence: TGTGCCAGCAGGACCGGGAGCGGGAAGATAGATACGCAGTATTTT.

Only a few counts were recorded for this clonotype. This chain joins TRBV6-1 and TRBJ2-3; 8 bases match TRBD2. CDR3 length: 16 amino acids. V was clipped by 6 bases and J by 0 bases; unmatched bases: 8. Per the germline V gene, CDR1 is MNHNS and CDR2 is SASEGT. The CDR3: CASSRRTSSSTDTQYF. As DNA, the CDR3 is TGTGCCAGCAGCCGCAGGACTAGCTCTAGCACAGATACGCAGTATTTT.

J is TRBJ1-2 and V is TRBV20-1; 8 bases are shared with TRBD1. In germline, CDR1 is DFQATT, CDR2 SNEGSKA (reference sequence). Trimming removed 4 bases from V and 6 bases from J; junction bases left unmatched: 4. This CDR3 has 12 amino acids. The CDR3 protein is CSATDRVHGYTF. The CDR3 DNA reads TGCAGTGCTACGGACAGGGTTCATGGCTACACCTTC.

This clonotype was detected only a few times. The rearrangement joins TRBV12-3 or TRBV12-4 to TRBJ2-7, with D tentatively TRBD1 (5 bases). This CDR3 region has 13 residues. Trimming pared 7 bases from V and 7 bases from J, leaving 17 bases between. The DNA of the CDR3 is TGTGCCAGCAAAGTAAGCCATGACAGTGAGCAGTACTTC. Translation gives CASKVSHDSEQYF.

The table lists this clonotype with many counts. The V gene is TRBV3-1, the J gene TRBJ2-1; TRBD2 aligns across 8 bases. The germline CDR1 and CDR2 sequences are LGHDT and YNNKEL (reference sequence). The junction had 5 bases not matched to a gene; V was cut back by 4 bases and J by 6 bases. CDR3 size: 14 residues. Here the CDR3 reads CASSPGLESNEQFF. In DNA, the CDR3 is TGTGCCAGCAGCCCGGGACTAGAGAGCAATGAGCAGTTCTTC.

The chain's CDR3 is CASSLSGMGDPDTQYF. In DNA form, the CDR3 reads TGCGCCAGCAGCTTGTCAGGAATGGGGGACCCAGATACGCAGTATTTT. The chain employs TRBV5-1 and TRBJ2-3; D is tentatively TRBD1 or TRBD2 (5 bases each). V was trimmed by 1 base and J by 4 bases, leaving 16 bases between them. The length of the CDR3 is 16 residues. From germline, CDR1 is SGHRS and CDR2 YFSETQ.

The chain carries TRBV15 and TRBJ1-2, with TRBD1 as a possible D gene (5 bases). Between the trimmed V and J ends, which lost 0 bases and 4 bases, there was a span of 12 bases. There are 15 residues in the CDR3. Germline values: CDR1 LNHNV, CDR2 YYDKDF (reference sequence). The CDR3 is CATSRDGQGGYGYTF. CDR3 DNA sequence: TGTGCCACCAGCAGAGATGGCCAGGGAGGCTATGGCTACACCTTC.

This clonotype was recorded many times. The chain employs TRBV18 and TRBJ2-2; D perhaps matches TRBD1 (5 bases). Trimming removed 2 bases from V and 0 bases from J, with 10 bases in between. Germline V gene data show CDR1 as KGHSH and CDR2 as LQKENI. The length of the CDR3 is 16 residues. CDR3 sequence reads: CASSPTGASNTGELFF. CDR3 bases: TGTGCCAGCTCACCAACAGGTGCCTCGAACACCGGGGAGCTGTTTTTT.

This clonotype was observed many times. This sequence joins TRBV12-3 or TRBV12-4 and TRBJ1-1; 11 bases are a match to TRBD1. Germline trimming cut 5 bases from V and 7 bases from J; bases unmatched to any gene: 3. The CDR3 has 13 amino acids. CDR3 DNA: TGTGCCAGCAGTCCCGGGACAGGGGGTGAAGCTTTCTTT. Residues: CASSPGTGGEAFF.

Only a few counts were recorded for this clonotype. The chain is built from TRBV20-1 and TRBJ1-2; tentative D call: TRBD1 (6 bases). The CDR3 extends over 13 amino acids. Germline V lookup: CDR1 DFQATT, CDR2 SNEGSKA (reference sequence). The V gene lost 5 bases and the J gene lost 4 bases, with 14 bases spanning the gap. The CDR3: CSAYEGGGYGYTF. The CDR3 bases are TGCAGTGCTTACGAGGGGGGTGGCTATGGCTACACCTTC.

The chain has TRBV5-1 and TRBJ2-1; 8 bases are a match to TRBD2. The CDR3 is 13 residues long. Germline assignment: CDR1 SGHRS and CDR2 YFSETQ. The V gene end was trimmed by 4 bases and the J gene end by 7 bases; junction bases not matched to a gene: 4. The CDR3 DNA follows: TGCGCCAGCAGCGCAAGCGGGGGTAATGAGCAGTTCTTC. As protein: CASSASGGNEQFF. The full variable domain, completed using reference TRBV5-1 and TRBJ2-1, is KAGVTQTPRYLIKTRGQQVTLSCSPISGHRSVSWYQQTPGQGLQFLFEYFSETQRNKGNFPGRFSGRQFSNSRSEMNVSTLELGDSALYLCASSASGGNEQFFGPGTRLTVL.

This clonotype was recorded a few times. V and J are TRBV20-1 and TRBJ2-7, with D unresolved. Trimming took 6 bases from V and 1 from J, leaving 16 bases between them. CDR1 and CDR2 (germline): DFQATT, SNEGSKA (reference sequence). The CDR3 spans 14 residues. The CDR3: CSAESPGTSYEQYF. The CDR3 DNA sequence: TGCAGTGCGGAGTCTCCGGGCACTTCCTACGAGCAGTACTTC.

The chain carries TRBV6-1 and TRBJ2-6, with D tentatively TRBD1 or TRBD2 (5 bases each). Germline V gene data show CDR1 as MNHNS and CDR2 as SASEGT. The CDR3 contains 15 residues. The V and J ends lost 7 bases and 3 bases respectively, with 13 bases between them. The CDR3 DNA reads as TGTGCCAGCACCTCAATGGGGGTTGGGGCCAACGTCCTGACTTTC. Protein product: CASTSMGVGANVLTF.

V gene TRBV7-2 combines with J gene TRBJ2-2; D unclear. CDR3 size: 14 residues. Germline loops: CDR1 SGHTA, CDR2 FQGNSA. V was shortened by 5 bases and J by 5 bases, with 12 bases between the two germline ends. CDR3 DNA: TGTGCCAGCAGCCATTCTATCGGAACCGGGGAGCTGTTTTTT. Amino acids: CASSHSIGTGELFF.

This clonotype has ten or more counts. The chain has TRBV4-2 and TRBJ2-1, with TRBD2 matching 8 bases. There are 17 residues in the CDR3. CDR1 LGHNA and CDR2 YNFKEQ come from the germline V gene. V was clipped by 4 bases and J by 6 bases; unmatched bases: 14. The CDR3 nucleotides are TGTGCCAGCAGCCGAGATGGCGGGAGGAGGGTCGTCAATGAGCAGTTCTTC. It translates to CASSRDGGRRVVNEQFF.

This clonotype has at least ten counts. The chain couples TRBV5-6 to TRBJ2-2; perhaps TRBD1 as D (6 bases). Germline values: CDR1 SGHDT, CDR2 YYEEEE. The CDR3 is 17 amino acids. The V end lost 4 bases, the J end lost 0 bases, and 16 bases lay between the germline ends. The CDR3 is CASSPTGFRANTGELFF. The CDR3 DNA sequence: TGTGCCAGCAGCCCCACAGGGTTCCGCGCGAACACCGGGGAGCTGTTTTTT.

In this sample, this clonotype turned up many times. This chain joins TRBV20-1 and TRBJ2-6; D unresolved. Trimming left V 3 bases short and J 0 bases short, with 6 bases between. This CDR3 spans 14 amino acids. Germline-derived CDR1 and CDR2 are DFQATT and SNEGSKA (reference sequence). The CDR3 spells CSASLSSGANVLTF. CDR3 bases: TGCAGTGCTAGCCTGAGCTCTGGGGCCAACGTCCTGACTTTC.

There are many counts of this clonotype. This chain links TRBV27 with TRBJ1-2, with TRBD1 matching 11 bases. Germline trimming cut 3 bases from V and 4 bases from J; bases unmatched to any gene: 10. This CDR3 is built from 17 residues. Germline-derived CDR1 and CDR2 are MNHEY and SMNVEV (reference sequence). CDR3 amino acids: CASSFLTGTGGSYGYTF. CDR3 nucleotide sequence: TGTGCCAGCAGTTTCCTCACCGGGACAGGGGGTTCCTATGGCTACACCTTC.

This chain connects TRBV7-9 to TRBJ2-3; D is ambiguous. Germline CDR1 SEHNR, CDR2 FQNEAQ (reference sequence). V was shortened by 10 bases and J by 2 bases, with 19 bases between the two germline ends. The CDR3 loop spans 15 amino acids. The CDR3 bases are TGTGCCACCCTCCCCGATCGTGGGTACACAGATACGCAGTATTTT. Protein: CATLPDRGYTDTQYF.

This clonotype was picked up a small number of times. J is TRBJ1-6 and V is TRBV30, with D unclear. Germline-derived CDR1 and CDR2 are GTSNPN and SVGIG (reference sequence). Trimming took off 4 bases at V and 5 bases at J, with 6 bases between the two ends. This CDR3 is 12 amino acids long. CDR3 sequence: CAWKLNNSPLHF. The CDR3, as DNA: TGTGCCTGGAAGCTGAATAATTCACCCCTCCACTTT.

At least ten counts were recorded for this clonotype. The genes are TRBV5-4 and TRBJ2-5, with 11 nucleotides matching TRBD2. There are 16 residues in the CDR3. Germline V lookup: CDR1 SGHNT, CDR2 YYREEE (reference sequence). Losses at the gene ends were 4 bases for V and 4 bases for J; bases not matched to a gene: 9. The CDR3: CASSVGTSGLGETQYF. The CDR3 DNA is TGTGCCAGCAGCGTTGGGACTAGCGGTCTGGGAGAGACCCAGTACTTC.

The CDR3 here is CAWNRQADTGELFF. CDR3 nucleotides: TGTGCCTGGAATCGGCAGGCGGACACCGGGGAGCTGTTTTTT. The chain has TRBV30 and TRBJ2-2, with no clear D. There are 14 residues in the CDR3. Trimming removed 4 bases from V and 3 bases from J, with 12 bases in between. Germline CDR1 is GTSNPN and CDR2 is SVGIG (reference sequence).